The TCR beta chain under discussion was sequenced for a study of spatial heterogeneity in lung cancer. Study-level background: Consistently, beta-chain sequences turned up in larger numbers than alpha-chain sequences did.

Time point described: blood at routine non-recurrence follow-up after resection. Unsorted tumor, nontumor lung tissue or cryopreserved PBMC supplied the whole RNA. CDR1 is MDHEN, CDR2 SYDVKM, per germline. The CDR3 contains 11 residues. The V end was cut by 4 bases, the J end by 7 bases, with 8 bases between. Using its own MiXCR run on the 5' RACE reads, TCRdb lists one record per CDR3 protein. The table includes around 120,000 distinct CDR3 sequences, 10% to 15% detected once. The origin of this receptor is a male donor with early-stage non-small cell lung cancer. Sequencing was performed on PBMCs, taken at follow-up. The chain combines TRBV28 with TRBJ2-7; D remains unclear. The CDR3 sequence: CASSWGLEQYF. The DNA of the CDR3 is TGTGCCAGCAGTTGGGGTCTGGAGCAGTACTTC.